This TCR beta chain was identified during a study of beta chain features in type 1 diabetes. Study-level results: Significant though moderate, a shortening of TCRB CDR3s appeared in all four CD4+ subsets of Type 1 diabetes patients.

CD4+ naive, central memory, regulatory and stem cell-like memory cells were sorted via CD45RO/CCR7/CD25/CD127/CD95/CD27. This CDR3 contains 13 residues. Germline V gives CDR1 KGHSH, CDR2 LQKENI. With 4 bases clipped from V and 6 bases from J, the junction kept 5 bases outside the gene matches. This clone occurred a few times. Its antigen is unidentified. Expressed TCRB transcripts got sequenced, as all isolated RNA was reverse transcribed. Roughly 3.5 million reads per sample on average were obtained from naive, central memory and regulatory T cell samples. Libraries were prepared by immunoSEQ multiplex PCR; TCRdb keeps only in-frame clonotypes and omits some of them. The table lists a few hundred thousand clones, around 9.9% of them singletons.

V usage is TRBV18 and J usage is TRBJ1-2, with 7 bases identical to TRBD1. Sequences were obtained from central memory CD4+ T cells from blood. The receptor was isolated from a young man in good health. The CDR3 DNA reads TGTGCCAGCTCACTAGGACAGGCCAATGGCTACACCTTC. This gives the protein CASSLGQANGYTF.